This is a list of T cell receptor beta chains from one sample in a study of regulatory T cells in long-lasting Graves disease. One entry per CDR3 protein results from TCRdb running MiXCR on the multiplex PCR reads. The table shows roughly 450,000 distinct CDR3 sequences, with about a quarter occurring only once. The material was peripheral blood mononuclear cells (PBMCs), obtained when the disease was refractory, from a patient treated with antithyroid drugs. These receptors were collected from a female donor with Graves disease. The CDR3 runs from the conserved cysteine through the conserved F or W. The order of the fields is D gene, clone size, J gene, V gene, CDR3 protein, CDR3 DNA. The D gene is left open where the match is weak. Size is stated for part of the rows, as once, few or many counts, or as a class when the clone is expanded.

>TRBD1|many|TRBJ1-2|TRBV7-8
CASSPVTGRQQGDGYTF
TGTGCCAGCAGCCCCGTGACAGGGAGGCAACAAGGCGATGGCTACACCTTC
>TRBD1|NA|TRBJ1-1|TRBV6-1
CASRPGPRGGTEAFF
TGTGCCAGCAGGCCGGGGCCCAGGGGGGGGACTGAAGCTTTCTTT
>NA|NA|TRBJ2-5|TRBV28
CASSTAGAGQETQYF
TGTGCCAGCAGTACCGCTGGGGCAGGCCAAGAGACCCAGTACTTC
>NA|few|TRBJ2-2|TRBV7-2
CASSLEHYTGELFF
TGTGCCAGCAGCTTAGAACATTACACCGGGGAGCTGTTTTTT
>TRBD2|few|TRBJ2-2|TRBV12-3/TRBV12-4
CASSRPGLAGITGELFF
TGTGCCAGCAGTCGCCCGGGACTAGCGGGGATAACCGGGGAGCTGTTTTTT
>TRBD2|few|TRBJ2-7|TRBV9
CASSVGGRVTYEQYF
TGTGCCAGCAGCGTAGGCGGGAGGGTCACCTACGAGCAGTACTTC
>TRBD2|many|TRBJ2-5|TRBV3-1
CASSQRGVEVETQYF
TGTGCCAGCAGCCAACGGGGGGTCGAGGTAGAGACCCAGTACTTC
>NA|NA|TRBJ1-1|TRBV30
CAFEGGWGENTEAFF
TGTGCCTTCGAAGGCGGGTGGGGGGAGAACACTGAAGCTTTCTTT
>NA|many|TRBJ2-5|TRBV3-1
CASRGREIQETQYF
TGTGCCAGCAGGGGCCGGGAGATACAAGAGACCCAGTACTTC
>NA|once|TRBJ1-5|TRBV20-1
CSAIRRQGNQPQHF
TGCAGTGCTATACGGAGGCAGGGGAATCAGCCCCAGCATTTT
>NA|many|TRBJ2-7|TRBV30
CAWSGYLYEQYF
TGTGCCTGGAGTGGCTACCTCTACGAGCAGTACTTC
>NA|NA|TRBJ1-6|TRBV18
CASSPDSQASPLHF
TGTGCCAGCTCACCGGACAGTCAGGCGTCCCCCCTCCACTTT
>TRBD1|many|TRBJ2-4|TRBV7-2
CASSPQTGGGNIQYF
TGTGCCAGCAGCCCACAAACAGGGGGAGGCAACATTCAGTACTTC
>NA|NA|TRBJ2-2|TRBV6-5
CASIYSGRGKNTGELFF
TGTGCCAGCATTTACTCTGGGCGGGGAAAGAACACCGGGGAGCTGTTTTTT
>TRBD2|many|TRBJ2-7|TRBV28
CASRPRSFRREKVEEQYF
TGTGCCAGCAGGCCCCGTTCGTTTAGGCGGGAGAAGGTCGAAGAGCAGTACTTC
>TRBD1|NA|TRBJ1-3|TRBV3-1
CASTRGTGAMRPAGNTIYF
TGTGCCAGCACCCGGGGGACAGGAGCCATGCGGCCAGCTGGAAACACCATATATTTT
>NA|few|TRBJ1-5|TRBV7-9
CASSQGNNQPQHF
TGTGCCAGCAGCCAGGGAAACAATCAGCCCCAGCATTTT
>TRBD2|many|TRBJ2-7|TRBV2
CASSGTSGSNEQYF
TGTGCCAGCAGTGGAACTAGCGGGAGTAACGAGCAGTACTTC
>TRBD1|NA|TRBJ1-3|TRBV15
CATSRGQGDTIYF
TGTGCCACCAGCAGAGGACAGGGAGACACCATATATTTT
>TRBD2|few|TRBJ2-3|TRBV5-1
CASSLRASGPPGSVSDTQYF
TGCGCCAGCAGCTTAAGGGCTAGCGGGCCCCCCGGATCAGTGTCAGATACGCAGTATTTT
>NA|many|TRBJ2-7|TRBV12-3/TRBV12-4
CASSLAGYYEQYF
TGTGCCAGCAGCCTAGCCGGGTACTACGAGCAGTACTTC
>NA|many|TRBJ2-7|TRBV28
CASNHPDEQYF
TGTGCCAGCAATCATCCCGACGAGCAGTACTTC
>NA|few|TRBJ2-4|TRBV20-1
CSARAGGKNIQYF
TGCAGTGCTAGGGCTGGAGGCAAAAACATTCAGTACTTC
>NA|NA|TRBJ2-5|TRBV30
CAWSHPGRHSQETQYF
TGTGCCTGGAGTCACCCGGGACGGCACTCCCAAGAGACCCAGTACTTC
>NA|many|TRBJ1-2|TRBV18
CASSPGTSGGYTF
TGTGCCAGCTCGCCCGGGACCTCAGGTGGCTACACCTTC
>NA|many|TRBJ2-5|TRBV7-3
CASSRGVQETQYF
TGTGCCAGCAGCCGTGGGGTCCAAGAGACCCAGTACTTC
>NA|few|TRBJ1-5|TRBV5-6
CASSLVGRDQPQHF
TGTGCCAGCAGCTTGGTGGGTCGGGATCAGCCCCAGCATTTT
>TRBD2|NA|TRBJ2-1|TRBV20-1
CSASGRAYNEQFF
TGCAGTGCTAGCGGGAGGGCCTACAATGAGCAGTTCTTC
>NA|many|TRBJ2-5|TRBV20-1
CSAPPTLQETQYF
TGCAGTGCTCCACCCACACTCCAAGAGACCCAGTACTTC
>TRBD1|many|TRBJ1-1|TRBV5-1
CASSLPTLGQGGWSTEAFF
TGCGCCAGCAGCTTGCCCACATTGGGACAGGGCGGTTGGAGCACTGAAGCTTTCTTT
>TRBD1|NA|TRBJ2-4|TRBV28
CASSLSLGQGMRVAKNIQYF
TGTGCCAGCAGTTTATCTCTGGGACAGGGGATGAGGGTAGCCAAAAACATTCAGTACTTC
>TRBD1|NA|TRBJ1-2|TRBV4-3
CASSQVNRGRGGYTF
TGCGCCAGCAGCCAAGTTAACAGGGGGCGCGGCGGCTACACCTTC
>NA|NA|TRBJ1-4|TRBV29-1
CSVELGPGEKLFF
TGCAGCGTTGAATTGGGACCCGGGGAAAAACTGTTTTTT
>NA|NA|TRBJ2-1|TRBV12-3/TRBV12-4
CASSWGTINEQFF
TGTGCCAGCAGCTGGGGGACAATCAATGAGCAGTTCTTC
>NA|few|TRBJ1-5|TRBV20-1
CSVSTGRHQPQHF
TGCAGTGTTTCAACAGGGAGGCATCAGCCCCAGCATTTT
>NA|NA|TRBJ1-2|TRBV14
CASSREGDWNYGYTF
TGTGCCAGCAGCCGTGAGGGGGATTGGAACTATGGCTACACCTTC
>TRBD1|few|TRBJ2-7|TRBV20-1
CRAPKPGQGDSYEQYF
TGCAGGGCGCCGAAGCCGGGACAGGGGGACTCCTACGAGCAGTACTTC
>TRBD1|many|TRBJ1-1|TRBV6-9
CASSSTGSHTEAFF
TGTGCCAGCAGTTCGACAGGGTCCCACACTGAAGCTTTCTTT